These T cell receptor beta chains were read from a single sample in a study of cytomegalovirus exposure and HLA in healthy donors. Here immunoSEQ multiplex PCR was the method, and the copy in TCRdb shows in-frame clones only, minus some. The sample contains more than 200,000 clones, around 80% of which appear only once. Sequenced sample: PBMCs. The receptor source for this set is a middle-aged man in good health and CMV-seropositive. CDR3s include the opening cysteine and the closing phenylalanine or tryptophan.

v_gene,j_gene,CDR3aa
TRBV5-8,TRBJ2-5,CASSLGQMPYQETQYF
TRBV11-2,TRBJ2-1,CATVTGVDEQFF
TRBV4-2,TRBJ1-5,CASSQDKGQPQHF
TRBV2,TRBJ1-4,CASSQGTNEKLFF
TRBV7-9,TRBJ2-7,CASSLRDSYEQYF
TRBV2,TRBJ1-2,CASTPTDGYGYTF
TRBV5-1,TRBJ2-5,CASSSGTGEETQYF
TRBV7-2,TRBJ2-7,CASSLRGPPAPYEQYF
TRBV7-9,TRBJ2-1,CASSLAGTSMSNEQFF
TRBV7-3,TRBJ2-2,CASSLEGQVVTGELFF
TRBV5-6,TRBJ2-7,CASSLWAQGRNEQYF
TRBV7-9,TRBJ2-2,CASSIGTSGRAITGELFF
TRBV9,TRBJ1-2,CASSVGGTGEIGYTF
TRBV6-5,TRBJ1-1,CASNPQGAAYEAFF
TRBV27,TRBJ2-1,CASSPDRAGSNEQFF
TRBV5-1,TRBJ2-5,CASSLGTGGSETQYF
TRBV6-5,TRBJ2-7,CASSFIGQGCMQYF
TRBV5-4,TRBJ2-7,CASSLGLAGDSAYEQYF
TRBV7-9,TRBJ2-7,CASSLAGDRPYEQYF
TRBV7-8,TRBJ1-2,CASSLRQTGNGYTF
TRBV6-1,TRBJ2-1,CASWGGSSYNEQFF
TRBV7-9,TRBJ2-7,CASSPGQGETYEQYF
TRBV5-1,TRBJ2-1,CASSLGTSGINEQFF
TRBV7-9,TRBJ2-1,CASSLSASGSKEQFF
TRBV20-1,TRBJ2-7,CSVQGARQYF
TRBV2,TRBJ2-1,CASSEPGGNEQFF
TRBV27,TRBJ2-7,CASSSGQGRPYYEQYF
TRBV7-8,TRBJ2-5,CASSPQTSGLKETQYF
TRBV11-2,TRBJ2-1,CASSPGGNNEQFF
TRBV15,TRBJ1-2,CATSTTGYYGYTF
TRBV7-7,TRBJ2-5,CASSLHFGSQETQYF
TRBV7-9,TRBJ2-5,CASSPEGQGWKWGVTQYF
TRBV7-8,TRBJ1-4,CASSLQAGDNEKLFF
TRBV7-9,TRBJ1-1,CASSSLGGNTEAFF
TRBV5-1,.,CASSSHPGTGVYEQYF
TRBV2,TRBJ1-5,CASSLWTGENQPQHF
TRBV5-6,.,CASSLAPSGRRYEQYF
TRBV2,TRBJ1-5,CASRPDRGSIQPQHF
TRBV7-9,TRBJ1-1,CASSGFLNTEAFF
TRBV5-1,TRBJ2-5,CASSFNDRQETQYF